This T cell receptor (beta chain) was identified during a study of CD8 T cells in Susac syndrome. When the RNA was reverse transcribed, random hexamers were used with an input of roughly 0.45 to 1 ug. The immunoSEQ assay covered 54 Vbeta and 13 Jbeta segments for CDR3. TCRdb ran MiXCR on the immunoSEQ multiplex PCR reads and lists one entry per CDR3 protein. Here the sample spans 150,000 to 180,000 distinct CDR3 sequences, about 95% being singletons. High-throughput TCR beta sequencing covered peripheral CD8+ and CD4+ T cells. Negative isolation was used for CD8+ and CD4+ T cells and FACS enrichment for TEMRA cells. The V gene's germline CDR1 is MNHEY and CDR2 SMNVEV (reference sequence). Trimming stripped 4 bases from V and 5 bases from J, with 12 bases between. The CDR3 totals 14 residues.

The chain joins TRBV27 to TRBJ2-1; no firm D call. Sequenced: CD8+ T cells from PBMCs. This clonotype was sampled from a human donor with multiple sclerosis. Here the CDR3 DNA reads TGTGCCAGCAGTTCCCCCTCCAAAAACAATGAGCAGTTCTTC. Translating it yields CASSSPSKNNEQFF.